These T cell receptor beta chains were read from a single sample in a study of T cell clonotyping in hematopoietic cell transplantation. Assay used: immunoSEQ multiplex PCR; TCRdb lists only in-frame clones, some missing. The table shows approximately 8,700 clones, with 75% to 85% occurring only once. The sample here was PBMCs, taken 180 days after allogeneic stem cell transplant. These receptors all stem from a female patient aged 30-39 years who had an allogeneic stem cell transplant, so the T cells may come from the graft donor. Some clones in this sample may be carry-over from other donors' samples. CDR3s include the opening cysteine and the closing phenylalanine or tryptophan. A D gene is named only where the DNA matches it firmly. Some rows have no size entry. The others give once, few or many, or a class for an expanded clone.

J | V | D | size | CDR3 | DNA
TRBJ1-2 | TRBV4-1 | . | . | CASSQVGYYYGYTF | TGCGCCAGCAGCCAAGTAGGGTATTACTATGGCTACACCTTC
TRBJ1-6 | TRBV4-2 | TRBD1 | . | CASSQDLGQEVTPLHF | TGTGCCAGCAGCCAAGATCTTGGACAGGAAGTTACTCCCCTCCACTTT
TRBJ2-3 | TRBV5-1 | TRBD2 | . | CASSLRPSGGYADTQYF | TGCGCCAGCAGCTTGAGGCCTAGCGGGGGGTACGCAGATACGCAGTATTTT
TRBJ1-4 | TRBV19 | TRBD1 | once | CASSTTGQTEKLFF | TGTGCCAGTAGTACGACAGGGCAAACTGAAAAACTGTTTTTT
TRBJ2-3 | TRBV29-1 | TRBD1 | . | CSVGTDRGLGDTQYF | TGCAGCGTGGGGACTGACAGGGGGCTGGGAGATACGCAGTATTTT
TRBJ2-7 | TRBV5-5 | . | . | CASSLLGNGAVVQYF | TGTGCCAGCAGCTTGTTGGGGAACGGGGCGGTAGTTCAGTACTTC
TRBJ1-2 | TRBV2 | . | . | CASSVGVNYGYTF | TGTGCCAGCAGTGTGGGAGTTAACTATGGCTACACCTTC